The entry below describes one T cell receptor (beta chain). These data come from a study of blood T cell repertoires in COVID-19. Across the study: The origin of the acute and convalescent COVID-19 samples was the United States, Italy and Spain. PBMCs, B-cell-depleted T cells, or T cells were the source of the cDNA or gDNA that made up the material.

The length of the CDR3 is 14 residues. Germline V gene sequence: CDR1 SGDLS, CDR2 YYNGEE. V was trimmed by 0 bases and J by 11 bases, leaving 15 bases between them. In the authors' methods: How many nucleated cells were present was estimated from reference gene primer amplification. Clones were sequenced by immunoSEQ multiplex PCR, and TCRdb holds only the in-frame ones, with some missing. That table furnishes V, J and clone size, whereas the DNA furnished D and trimming. The table has about 120,000 clones, about 80% seen once. The source material was peripheral blood. The V call is TRBV9, the J call TRBJ1-5, with TRBD1 as a possible D gene (5 bases). The receptor was derived from a human donor in a cohort sampled during active COVID-19. The CDR3 coding sequence is TGTGCCAGCAGCGTAGACTCAGGGAAAAAGGCCCAGCATTTT. Amino acids: CASSVDSGKKAQHF.